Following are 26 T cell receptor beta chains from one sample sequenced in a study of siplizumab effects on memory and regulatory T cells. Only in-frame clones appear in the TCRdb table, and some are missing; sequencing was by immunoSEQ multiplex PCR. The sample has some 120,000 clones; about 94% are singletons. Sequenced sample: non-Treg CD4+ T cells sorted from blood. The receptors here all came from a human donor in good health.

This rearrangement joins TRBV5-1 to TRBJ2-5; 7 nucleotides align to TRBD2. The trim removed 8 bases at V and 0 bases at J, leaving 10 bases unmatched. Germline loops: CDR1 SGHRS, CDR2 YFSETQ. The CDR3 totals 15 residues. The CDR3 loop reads CASRRGGSDQETQYF. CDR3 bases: TGCGCCAGTCGACGGGGAGGGTCAGACCAAGAGACCCAGTACTTC.

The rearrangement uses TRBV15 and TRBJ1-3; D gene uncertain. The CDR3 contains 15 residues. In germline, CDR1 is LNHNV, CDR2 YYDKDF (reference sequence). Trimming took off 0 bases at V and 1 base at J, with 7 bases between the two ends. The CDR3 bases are TGTGCCACCAGCAGAGATCAAGGGTCTGGAAACACCATATATTTT. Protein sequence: CATSRDQGSGNTIYF.

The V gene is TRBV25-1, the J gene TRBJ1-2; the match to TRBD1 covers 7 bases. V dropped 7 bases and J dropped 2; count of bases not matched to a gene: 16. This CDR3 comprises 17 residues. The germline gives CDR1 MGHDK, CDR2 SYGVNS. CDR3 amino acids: CASKESGLAGGNYGYTF. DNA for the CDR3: TGTGCCAGCAAAGAAAGTGGTTTGGCAGGGGGAAACTATGGCTACACCTTC.

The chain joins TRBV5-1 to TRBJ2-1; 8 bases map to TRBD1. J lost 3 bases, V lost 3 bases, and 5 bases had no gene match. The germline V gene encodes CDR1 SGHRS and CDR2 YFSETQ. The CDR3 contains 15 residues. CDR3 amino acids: CASSSGQGVYNEQFF. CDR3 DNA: TGCGCCAGCAGCTCAGGACAGGGTGTCTACAATGAGCAGTTCTTC.

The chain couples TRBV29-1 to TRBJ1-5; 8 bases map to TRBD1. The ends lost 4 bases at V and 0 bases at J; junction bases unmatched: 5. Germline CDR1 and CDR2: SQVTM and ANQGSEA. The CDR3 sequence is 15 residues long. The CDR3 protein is CSVVETGDSNQPQHF. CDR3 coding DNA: TGCAGCGTTGTCGAGACAGGGGATAGCAATCAGCCCCAGCATTTT.

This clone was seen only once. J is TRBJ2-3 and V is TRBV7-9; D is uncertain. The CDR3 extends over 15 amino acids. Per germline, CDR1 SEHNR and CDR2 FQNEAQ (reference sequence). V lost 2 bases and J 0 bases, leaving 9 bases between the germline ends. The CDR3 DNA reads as TGTGCCAGCAGCTTAAGTCTAAGCAGCACAGATACGCAGTATTTT. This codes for CASSLSLSSTDTQYF.

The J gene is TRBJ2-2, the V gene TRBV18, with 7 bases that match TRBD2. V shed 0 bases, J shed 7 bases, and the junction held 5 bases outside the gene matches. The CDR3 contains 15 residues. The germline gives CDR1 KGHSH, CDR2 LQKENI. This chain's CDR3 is CASSPPTGGIGELFF. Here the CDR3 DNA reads TGTGCCAGCTCACCACCAACCGGGGGGATCGGGGAGCTGTTTTTT.

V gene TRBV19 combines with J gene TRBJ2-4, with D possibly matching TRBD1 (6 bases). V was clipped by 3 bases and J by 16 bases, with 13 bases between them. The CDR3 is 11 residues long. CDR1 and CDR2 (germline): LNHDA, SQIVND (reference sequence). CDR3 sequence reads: CASSICQGHYF. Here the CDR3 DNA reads TGTGCCAGTAGTATCTGCCAGGGGCATTACTTC.

Written as DNA, the CDR3 is TGTGCCAGCAGGCGACAGGGGGCGACGGCTCAAGAGACCCAGTACTTC. Encoded protein: CASRRQGATAQETQYF. The rearrangement joins TRBV11-2 to TRBJ2-5, with 10 bases lining up with TRBD1. V lost 6 bases, J lost 2 bases, and 9 bases stayed unmatched. Per the germline V gene, CDR1 is SGHAT and CDR2 is FQNNGV. The CDR3 is 16 residues long.

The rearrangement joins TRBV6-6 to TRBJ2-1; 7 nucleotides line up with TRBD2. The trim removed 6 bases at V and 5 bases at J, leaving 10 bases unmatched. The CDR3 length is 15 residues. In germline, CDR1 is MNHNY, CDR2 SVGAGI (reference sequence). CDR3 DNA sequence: TGTGCCAGCAGCCGCGGGAGAAGCTGGGACAATGAGCAGTTCTTC. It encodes CASSRGRSWDNEQFF.

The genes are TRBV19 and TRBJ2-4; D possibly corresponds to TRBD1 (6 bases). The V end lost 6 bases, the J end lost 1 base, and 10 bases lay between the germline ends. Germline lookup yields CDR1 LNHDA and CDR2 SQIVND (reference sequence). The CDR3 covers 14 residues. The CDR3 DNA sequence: TGTGCCAGTAGACCAGGGGTGGCCAAAAACATTCAGTACTTC. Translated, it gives CASRPGVAKNIQYF. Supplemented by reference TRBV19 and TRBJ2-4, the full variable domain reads DGGITQSPKYLFRKEGQNVTLSCEQNLNHDAMYWYRQDPGQGLRLIYYSQIVNDFQKGDIAEGYSVSREKKESFPLTVTSAQKNPTAFYLCASRPGVAKNIQYFGAGTRLSVL.

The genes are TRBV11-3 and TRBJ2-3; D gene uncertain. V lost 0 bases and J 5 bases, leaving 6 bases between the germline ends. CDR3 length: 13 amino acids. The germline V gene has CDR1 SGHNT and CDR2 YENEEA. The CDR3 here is CASSLDGLDTQYF. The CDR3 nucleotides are TGTGCCAGCAGCTTAGACGGGCTAGATACGCAGTATTTT.

The CDR3 reads CASSRLAGRETQYF. In nucleotides, the CDR3 is TGTGCCAGCAGCAGACTAGCGGGAAGGGAGACCCAGTACTTC. This chain connects TRBV7-2 to TRBJ2-5, with 11 bases fitting TRBD2. The V and J ends lost 5 bases and 5 bases, in that order; junction bases with no gene match: 4. The germline V gene has CDR1 SGHTA and CDR2 FQGNSA. CDR3 size: 14 residues.

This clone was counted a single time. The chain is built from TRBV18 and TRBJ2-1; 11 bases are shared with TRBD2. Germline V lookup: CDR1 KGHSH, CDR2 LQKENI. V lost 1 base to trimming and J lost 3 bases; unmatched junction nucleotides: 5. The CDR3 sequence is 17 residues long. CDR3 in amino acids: CASSPLAGGADYNEQFF. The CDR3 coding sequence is TGTGCCAGCTCACCACTAGCGGGGGGGGCAGACTACAATGAGCAGTTCTTC.

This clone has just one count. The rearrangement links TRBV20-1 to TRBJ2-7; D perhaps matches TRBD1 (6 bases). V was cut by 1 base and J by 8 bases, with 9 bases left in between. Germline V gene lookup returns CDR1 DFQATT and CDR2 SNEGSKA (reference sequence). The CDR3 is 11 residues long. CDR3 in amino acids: CSARAGQQQYF. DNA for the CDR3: TGCAGTGCTAGAGCGGGACAACAGCAGTACTTC.

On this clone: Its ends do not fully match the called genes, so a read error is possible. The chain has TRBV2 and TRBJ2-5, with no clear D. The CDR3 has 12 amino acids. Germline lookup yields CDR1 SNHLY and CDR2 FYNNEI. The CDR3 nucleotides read TGTGCCAGTGAGAGCGACCAGGAGACCCAGTACTTC. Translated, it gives CASESDQETQYF.

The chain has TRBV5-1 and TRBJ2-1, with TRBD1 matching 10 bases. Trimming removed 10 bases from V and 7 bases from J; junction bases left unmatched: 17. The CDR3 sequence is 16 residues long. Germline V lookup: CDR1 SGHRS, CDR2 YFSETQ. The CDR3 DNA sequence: TGCGCCTGCTCAAGTACCGGGACAGGGGTTAGGAATGAGCAGTTCTTC. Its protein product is CACSSTGTGVRNEQFF.

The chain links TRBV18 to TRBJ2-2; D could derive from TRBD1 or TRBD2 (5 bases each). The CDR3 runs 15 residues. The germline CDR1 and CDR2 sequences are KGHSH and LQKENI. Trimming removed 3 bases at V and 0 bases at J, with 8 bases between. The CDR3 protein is CASSPQGPNTGELFF. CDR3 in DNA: TGTGCCAGCTCACCGCAGGGACCGAACACCGGGGAGCTGTTTTTT.

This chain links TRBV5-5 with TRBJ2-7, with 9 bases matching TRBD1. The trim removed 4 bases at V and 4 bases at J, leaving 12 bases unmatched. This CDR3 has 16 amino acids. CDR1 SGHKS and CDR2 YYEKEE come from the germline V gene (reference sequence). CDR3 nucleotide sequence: TGTGCCAGCAGCACATCTACCGGGACAGGGACATACGAGCAGTACTTC. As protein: CASSTSTGTGTYEQYF.

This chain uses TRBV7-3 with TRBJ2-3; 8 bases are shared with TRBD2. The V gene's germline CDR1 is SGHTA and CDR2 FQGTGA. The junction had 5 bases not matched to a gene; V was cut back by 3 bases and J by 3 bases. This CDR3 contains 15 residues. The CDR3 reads CASSFTAGGTDTQYF. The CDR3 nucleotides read TGTGCCAGCAGCTTTACCGCGGGAGGAACAGATACGCAGTATTTT.

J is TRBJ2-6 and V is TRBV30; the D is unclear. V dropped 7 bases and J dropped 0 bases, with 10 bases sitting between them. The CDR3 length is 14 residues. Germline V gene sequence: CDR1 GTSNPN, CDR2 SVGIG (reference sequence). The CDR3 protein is CAYTRVSGANVLTF. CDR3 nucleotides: TGTGCCTATACACGAGTCTCTGGGGCCAACGTCCTGACTTTC.

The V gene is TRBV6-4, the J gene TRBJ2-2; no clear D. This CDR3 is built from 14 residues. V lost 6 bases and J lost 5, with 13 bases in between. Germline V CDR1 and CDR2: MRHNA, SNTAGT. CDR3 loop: CASSPYAFTGELFF. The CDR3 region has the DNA TGTGCCAGCAGCCCTTACGCGTTTACCGGGGAGCTGTTTTTT.

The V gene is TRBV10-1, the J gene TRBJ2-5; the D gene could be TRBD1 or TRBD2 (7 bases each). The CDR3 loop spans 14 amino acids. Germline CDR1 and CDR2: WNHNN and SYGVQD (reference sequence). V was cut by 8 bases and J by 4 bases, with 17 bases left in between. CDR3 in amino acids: CASPRGGQRETQYF. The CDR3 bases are TGCGCCAGCCCGAGGGGGGGACAGAGAGAGACCCAGTACTTC.

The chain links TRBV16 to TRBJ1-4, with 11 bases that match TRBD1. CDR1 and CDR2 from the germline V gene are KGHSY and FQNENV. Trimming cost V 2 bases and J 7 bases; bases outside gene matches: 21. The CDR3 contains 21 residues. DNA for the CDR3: TGTGCCAGCAGCCAACCCCCCCCGGGGACAGGGGGTTACGGTCGGACTGAAAAACTGTTTTTT. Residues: CASSQPPPGTGGYGRTEKLFF.

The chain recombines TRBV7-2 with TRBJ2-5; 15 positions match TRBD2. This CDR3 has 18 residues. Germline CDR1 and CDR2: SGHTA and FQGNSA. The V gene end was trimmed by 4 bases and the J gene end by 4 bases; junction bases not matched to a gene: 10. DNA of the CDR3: TGTGCCAGCAGCTCACAGGGACTAGCGGGAGGAAGGGGAGAGACCCAGTACTTC. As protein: CASSSQGLAGGRGETQYF.

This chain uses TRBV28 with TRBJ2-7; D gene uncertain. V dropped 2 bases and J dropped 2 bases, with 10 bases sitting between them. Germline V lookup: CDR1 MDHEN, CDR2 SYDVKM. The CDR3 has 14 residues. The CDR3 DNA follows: TGTGCCAGCAGTTTAAGTGACGCAGCCTACGAGCAGTACTTC. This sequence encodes CASSLSDAAYEQYF.